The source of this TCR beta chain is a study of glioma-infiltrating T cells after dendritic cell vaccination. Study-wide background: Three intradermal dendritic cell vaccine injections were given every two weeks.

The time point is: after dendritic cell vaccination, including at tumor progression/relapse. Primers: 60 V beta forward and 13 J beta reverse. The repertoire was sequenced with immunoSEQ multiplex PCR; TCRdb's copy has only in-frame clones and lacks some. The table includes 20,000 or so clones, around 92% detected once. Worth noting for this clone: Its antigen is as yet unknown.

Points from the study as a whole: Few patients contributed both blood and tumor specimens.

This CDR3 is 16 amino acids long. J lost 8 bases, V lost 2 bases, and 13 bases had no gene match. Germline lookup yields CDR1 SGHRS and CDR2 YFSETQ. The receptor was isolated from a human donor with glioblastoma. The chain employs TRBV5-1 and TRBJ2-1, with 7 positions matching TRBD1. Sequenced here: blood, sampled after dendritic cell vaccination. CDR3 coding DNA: TGCGCCAGCAGCTTTTCATTCGACAGGGTATTCGATGAGCAGTTCTTC. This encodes CASSFSFDRVFDEQFF.